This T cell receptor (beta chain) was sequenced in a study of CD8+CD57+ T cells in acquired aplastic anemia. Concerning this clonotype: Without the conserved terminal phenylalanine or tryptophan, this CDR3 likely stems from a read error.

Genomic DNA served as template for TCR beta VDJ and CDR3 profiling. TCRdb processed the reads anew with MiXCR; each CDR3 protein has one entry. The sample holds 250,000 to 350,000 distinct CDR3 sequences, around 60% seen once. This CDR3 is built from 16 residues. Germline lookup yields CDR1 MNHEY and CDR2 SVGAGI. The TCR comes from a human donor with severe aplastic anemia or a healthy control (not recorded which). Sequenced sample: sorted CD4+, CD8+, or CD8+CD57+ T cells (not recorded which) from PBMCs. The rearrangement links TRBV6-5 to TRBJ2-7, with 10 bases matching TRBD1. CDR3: CASSSDRGLGGYEQYL. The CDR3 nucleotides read TGTGCTAGCAGCTCAGACAGGGGGCTGGGGGGATACGAGCAGTACCTC.